This T cell receptor beta chain was sequenced for a study of cytomegalovirus exposure and HLA in healthy donors. Study results and limitations: Most CMV-associated TCR beta chains were later found to appear HLA-restricted. Altogether, some 170 TCR beta chains were recorded as cytomegalovirus-associated.

This PCR relied on a set of 60 Vbeta primers and 13 Jbeta primers. Data came from immunoSEQ multiplex PCR; TCRdb stores just in-frame clones and leaves some out. The sample contains about 89,000 clones, about 60% of which appear only once. Comment on this clone: As yet, its antigen is unknown.

The sample comprised PBMCs. The clonotype originates from a woman in her thirties in good health and CMV-seronegative.

CDR3 region: CAISGEISYEQYF. DNA for the CDR3: TGTGCCATCAGTGGCGAGATCTCCTACGAGCAGTACTTC. The chain recombines TRBV10-3 with TRBJ2-7; D not resolved. The CDR3 extends over 13 amino acids. Germline V gene sequence: CDR1 ENHRY, CDR2 SYGVKD. Trimming pared 4 bases from V and 0 bases from J, leaving 7 bases between.